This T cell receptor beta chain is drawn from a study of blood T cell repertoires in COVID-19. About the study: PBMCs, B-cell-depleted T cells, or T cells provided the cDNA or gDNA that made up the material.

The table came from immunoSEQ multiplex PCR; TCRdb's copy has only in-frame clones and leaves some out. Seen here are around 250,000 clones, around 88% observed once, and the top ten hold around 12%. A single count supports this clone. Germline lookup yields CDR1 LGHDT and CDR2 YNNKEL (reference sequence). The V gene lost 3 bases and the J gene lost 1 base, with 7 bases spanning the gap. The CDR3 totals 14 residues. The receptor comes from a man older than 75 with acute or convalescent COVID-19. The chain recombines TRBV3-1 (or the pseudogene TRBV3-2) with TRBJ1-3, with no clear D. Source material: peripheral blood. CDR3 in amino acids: CASSQAGSGNTIYF. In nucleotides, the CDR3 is TGTGCCAGCAGCCAGGCAGGTTCTGGAAACACCATATATTTT.